The sequence of this T cell receptor (beta chain) was determined in a study of response to subunit inactivated influenza vaccine. Whole-study findings and limits: The authors suggested that every seasonal influenza vaccination recruits few new T cells.

MiXCR, applied by TCRdb to the RT-PCR reads, yields one record per CDR3 protein. The sample consists of hundreds of thousands of distinct CDR3 sequences, around 22% of them appearing once. Concerning this clonotype: Its antigen is unidentified.

J gave up 4 bases and V 6 bases, and 7 bases lay outside the gene matches. This CDR3 region has 15 residues. CDR1 is MNHEY and CDR2 is SVGAGI in the germline V gene. The rearrangement links TRBV6-5 to TRBJ2-3, with TRBD1 matching 10 bases. Sequenced here: PBMCs from blood, sampled around 22 months after vaccination. This clonotype was obtained from a man between 50 and 75 years old who received an inactivated influenza vaccine. The chain's CDR3 is CASSYRDRGPDTQYF. Here the CDR3 DNA reads TGTGCCAGCAGCTACCGGGACAGGGGTCCAGATACGCAGTATTTT.